The 27 T cell receptor beta chains listed next were all sequenced from one sample in a study of T cell changes during pregnancy in multiple sclerosis. TCRdb's copy holds only in-frame clones and misses some; the assay was immunoSEQ multiplex PCR. The data hold fewer than 80,000 clones, with more than 85% observed a single time. Source: CD4+ T cells from peripheral blood mononuclear cells, taken in the third trimester of pregnancy. All receptors come from a female donor in good health, enrolled as a control in a pregnancy study.

This clone was picked up a small number of times. The gene calls are TRBV25-1 and TRBJ2-5; 9 bases are a match to TRBD1. CDR3 length: 15 amino acids. Germline assignment: CDR1 MGHDK and CDR2 SYGVNS. The junction had 5 bases not matched to a gene; V was cut back by 1 base and J by 5 bases. CDR3 protein: CASSEWGTGRETQYF. CDR3 sequence (DNA): TGTGCCAGCAGTGAATGGGGGACAGGGAGGGAGACCCAGTACTTC.

The genes are TRBV19 and TRBJ1-2, with 10 bases matching TRBD1. The CDR3 spans 11 residues. V trimming: 11 bases; J trimming: 7 bases; junction bases outside the gene matches: 4. CDR1 and CDR2 from the germline V gene are LNHDA and SQIVND (reference sequence). CDR3 in amino acids: CAARQGAGYTF. In DNA form, the CDR3 reads TGTGCCGCCAGACAGGGGGCTGGCTACACCTTC.

V usage is TRBV9 and J usage is TRBJ2-3; D may be TRBD2 (6 bases). There are 15 residues in the CDR3. Per germline, CDR1 SGDLS and CDR2 YYNGEE. V lost 0 bases to trimming and J lost 6 bases, with 14 bases between them. CDR3 region: CASSVATRGRDTQYF. The CDR3, as DNA: TGTGCCAGCAGCGTAGCGACGCGGGGACGGGATACGCAGTATTTT.

The sample holds one count of this clone. V usage is TRBV29-1 and J usage is TRBJ1-2; a possible D gene is TRBD1 (5 bases). This CDR3 is 15 amino acids long. The V end was cut by 0 bases, the J end by 2 bases, with 13 bases between. The germline V gene encodes CDR1 SQVTM and CDR2 ANQGSEA. The CDR3, as DNA: TGCAGCGTTGAAGATCATCGGGGGAAAAACTATGGCTACACCTTC. Its translation is CSVEDHRGKNYGYTF. Filled out from reference TRBV29-1 and TRBJ1-2, the complete variable domain reads SAVISQKPSRDICQRGTSLTIQCQVDSQVTMMFWYRQQPGQSLTLIATANQGSEATYESGFVIDKFPISRPNLTFSTLTVSNMSPEDSSIYLCSVEDHRGKNYGYTFGSGTRLTVV.

This chain uses TRBV7-2 with TRBJ2-7; the match to TRBD1 covers 8 bases. This CDR3 has 14 residues. Per germline, CDR1 SGHTA and CDR2 FQGNSA. J lost 4 bases, V lost 4 bases, and 6 bases had no gene match. The CDR3 sequence: CASSSQGAQYEQYF. As DNA, the CDR3 is TGTGCCAGCAGCTCCCAGGGGGCGCAGTACGAGCAGTACTTC.

The rearrangement joins TRBV6-1 to TRBJ1-6; D possibly corresponds to TRBD1 (5 bases). Trimming left V 4 bases short and J 10 bases short, with 11 bases between. Germline CDR1 is MNHNS and CDR2 is SASEGT. The CDR3 is 13 residues long. CDR3 in amino acids: CASSGTIGSPLHF. CDR3 bases: TGTGCCAGCAGTGGGACAATCGGCTCACCCCTCCACTTT.

The chain has TRBV11-1 and TRBJ1-6, with D perhaps TRBD1 (6 bases). This CDR3 has 14 residues. V lost 6 bases and J 10 bases, leaving 16 bases between the germline ends. Germline V gene lookup returns CDR1 SGHAT and CDR2 FQDESV (reference sequence). This CDR3 is CASRRAGEGSPLHF. CDR3 DNA sequence: TGTGCCAGCAGACGAGCAGGGGAGGGATCACCCCTCCACTTT. The complete variable domain, with remaining parts taken from reference TRBV11-1 and TRBJ1-6, reads EAEVAQSPRYKITEKSQAVAFWCDPISGHATLYWYRQILGQGPELLVQFQDESVVDDSQLPKDRFSAERLKGVDSTLKIQPAELGDSAMYLCASRRAGEGSPLHFGNGTRLTVT.

The rearrangement joins TRBV7-3 to TRBJ2-3, with D possibly being TRBD2 (6 bases). The germline V and J ends were trimmed by 1 base and 2 bases, with 13 bases remaining between them. The CDR3 sequence is 16 residues long. Germline assignment: CDR1 SGHTA and CDR2 FQGTGA. The CDR3 loop reads CASSLNGGTFTDTQYF. Written as DNA, the CDR3 is TGTGCCAGCAGCTTAAATGGCGGGACCTTCACAGATACGCAGTATTTT.

The chain has TRBV30 and TRBJ2-1; 9 positions agree with TRBD2. Germline lookup yields CDR1 GTSNPN and CDR2 SVGIG (reference sequence). V trimming: 3 bases; J trimming: 10 bases; junction bases outside the gene matches: 10. The CDR3 loop spans 14 amino acids. The CDR3 region is CAWSRRAGGAEQFF. The DNA of the CDR3 is TGTGCCTGGAGCAGGAGGGCGGGGGGGGCAGAGCAGTTCTTC.

The chain uses TRBV7-2 and TRBJ1-1; 7 bases agree with TRBD1. Germline assignment: CDR1 SGHTA and CDR2 FQGNSA. The CDR3 runs 15 residues. The V segment lost 2 bases and the J segment 0 bases; nucleotides outside the gene matches: 3. The CDR3 DNA follows: TGTGCCAGCAGCTTAACGGGACAGATGAACACTGAAGCTTTCTTT. Translation gives CASSLTGQMNTEAFF.

The chain uses TRBV29-1 and TRBJ1-1; the D is unclear. Trimming removed 3 bases at V and 0 bases at J, with 8 bases between. Germline values: CDR1 SQVTM, CDR2 ANQGSEA. This CDR3 is 13 amino acids long. CDR3 loop: CSVEGRMNTEAFF. CDR3 nucleotides: TGCAGCGTTGAGGGCAGGATGAACACTGAAGCTTTCTTT.

The V gene is TRBV5-1, the J gene TRBJ2-3, with 13 bases matching TRBD2. Germline trimming cut 0 bases from V and 4 bases from J; bases unmatched to any gene: 8. Germline values: CDR1 SGHRS, CDR2 YFSETQ. The CDR3 extends over 18 amino acids. The CDR3 reads CASSLGGLAGTYSDTQYF. The CDR3 DNA follows: TGCGCCAGCAGCTTGGGGGGACTAGCGGGGACGTACTCAGATACGCAGTATTTT.

The chain is built from TRBV9 and TRBJ2-3, with TRBD2 identical over 8 bases. The V and J ends lost 2 bases and 0 bases, in that order; junction bases with no gene match: 5. The CDR3 extends over 16 amino acids. The germline gives CDR1 SGDLS, CDR2 YYNGEE. CDR3: CASSVGGGTSTDTQYF. CDR3 coding DNA: TGTGCCAGCAGCGTCGGGGGGGGGACTAGCACAGATACGCAGTATTTT.

The chain links TRBV6-5 to TRBJ2-7; perhaps TRBD2 as D (5 bases). This CDR3 has 12 amino acids. The germline gives CDR1 MNHEY, CDR2 SVGAGI. Trimming left V 11 bases short and J 3 bases short, with 14 bases between. The CDR3 region has the DNA TGTGCCTCCAACCGAGGAGGCTACGAGCAGTACTTC. This translates into CASNRGGYEQYF.

The rearrangement uses TRBV11-3 and TRBJ2-7, with D possibly matching TRBD2 (6 bases). V was clipped by 0 bases and J by 2 bases, with 14 bases between them. Germline values: CDR1 SGHNT, CDR2 YENEEA. The CDR3 spans 16 residues. CDR3 region: CASSLDWGELAYEQYF. The CDR3 region has the DNA TGTGCCAGCAGCTTAGATTGGGGGGAGCTAGCCTACGAGCAGTACTTC.

The chain couples TRBV7-9 to TRBJ1-3; 10 bases align to TRBD1. Germline lookup yields CDR1 SEHNR and CDR2 FQNEAQ (reference sequence). The CDR3 totals 16 residues. J was trimmed by 3 bases and V by 5 bases; bases with no gene match: 7. The CDR3, as DNA: TGTGCCAGCAGCCCACCGGACAGGGGGGTTGGAAACACCATATATTTT. Translated, it gives CASSPPDRGVGNTIYF.

This chain joins TRBV5-5 and TRBJ1-1; 11 nucleotides match TRBD1. The CDR3 extends over 16 amino acids. Germline V gene sequence: CDR1 SGHKS, CDR2 YYEKEE (reference sequence). After removal of 4 bases from V and 4 bases from J, the junction contained 9 bases not matched to a gene. The CDR3 sequence is CASSPTDRGLGTEAFF. In nucleotides, the CDR3 is TGTGCCAGCAGCCCAACGGACAGGGGGCTTGGCACTGAAGCTTTCTTT.

This clone is a singleton in its sample. The CDR3 protein is CASSNGQVQETQYF. The CDR3, as DNA: TGCGCCAGCAGCAATGGACAGGTCCAAGAGACCCAGTACTTC. The chain joins TRBV5-1 to TRBJ2-5; TRBD1 agrees at 7 bases. With 4 bases clipped from V and 1 base from J, the junction kept 4 bases outside the gene matches. Germline loops: CDR1 SGHRS, CDR2 YFSETQ. This CDR3 contains 14 residues.

This chain uses TRBV29-1 with TRBJ1-1; TRBD1 matches 7 bases. This CDR3 region has 12 residues. CDR1 is SQVTM, CDR2 ANQGSEA, per germline. V lost 7 bases to trimming and J lost 1 base; unmatched junction nucleotides: 3. CDR3 region: CSAGQPNTEAFF. DNA for the CDR3: TGCAGCGCGGGACAGCCGAACACTGAAGCTTTCTTT.

V is TRBV18 and J is TRBJ2-7, with TRBD1 matching over 9 bases. The V gene's germline CDR1 is KGHSH and CDR2 LQKENI. V lost 6 bases, J lost 3 bases, and 6 bases stayed unmatched. This CDR3 has 14 amino acids. CDR3 bases: TGTGCCAGCTCTCAGGGACAGGGAGGCTACGAGCAGTACTTC. This sequence encodes CASSQGQGGYEQYF.

For this clone: A read error may produce the germline difference seen at one junction end. The rearrangement links TRBV5-6 to TRBJ2-7, with 7 bases aligning to TRBD1. The germline gives CDR1 SGHDT, CDR2 YYEEEE. The CDR3 length is 17 residues. This CDR3 reads CASSPGTSRSGTEFGLF. CDR3 sequence (DNA): TGTGCCAGCAGCCCGGGAACATCCCGGTCCGGGACAGAATTCGGCCTCTTC.

This chain links TRBV18 with TRBJ1-5; 7 bases match TRBD1. CDR1 is KGHSH and CDR2 is LQKENI in the germline V gene. The junction had 3 bases not matched to a gene; V was cut back by 4 bases and J by 3 bases. CDR3 length: 14 residues. The CDR3 region is CASSRDRPNQPQHF. For the CDR3, the DNA is TGTGCCAGCTCACGGGACAGACCCAATCAGCCCCAGCATTTT.

The chain couples TRBV5-4 to TRBJ2-2; 8 bases agree with TRBD2. This CDR3 comprises 17 residues. Germline CDR1 SGHNT, CDR2 YYREEE (reference sequence). The V gene end was trimmed by 4 bases and the J gene end by 5 bases; junction bases not matched to a gene: 13. CDR3 residues: CASSHGGGGPGTGELFF. In DNA form, the CDR3 reads TGTGCCAGCAGCCACGGGGGCGGGGGGCCGGGGACCGGGGAGCTGTTTTTT.

CDR3 nucleotide sequence: TGTGCCACCGGGAGGGGGGCGATGGGGGCCAACGTCCTGACTTTC. As protein: CATGRGAMGANVLTF. The rearrangement joins TRBV19 to TRBJ2-6, with 8 bases that match TRBD2. Per the germline V gene, CDR1 is LNHDA and CDR2 is SQIVND (reference sequence). The CDR3 covers 15 residues. V gave up 10 bases and J gave up 4 bases; unmatched junction bases: 9.

V is TRBV7-2 and J is TRBJ1-5; 8 bases are a match to TRBD1. This CDR3 comprises 13 residues. Germline CDR1 is SGHTA and CDR2 is FQGNSA. After removal of 1 base from V and 11 bases from J, the junction contained 4 bases not matched to a gene. This chain's CDR3 is CASSLDRGKAQHF. The CDR3 DNA reads as TGTGCCAGCAGCTTAGACAGGGGGAAAGCCCAGCATTTT.

The V gene is TRBV7-2, the J gene TRBJ2-5, with 7 bases that match TRBD1. Germline lookup yields CDR1 SGHTA and CDR2 FQGNSA. The CDR3 runs 13 residues. Trimming cost V 3 bases and J 9 bases; bases outside gene matches: 7. The chain's CDR3 is CASSFDRAEAQYF. The CDR3 nucleotides read TGTGCCAGCAGCTTCGACAGGGCCGAGGCCCAGTACTTC. Filled out from reference TRBV7-2 and TRBJ2-5, the complete variable domain reads GAGVSQSPSNKVTEKGKDVELRCDPISGHTALYWYRQSLGQGLEFLIYFQGNSAPDKSGLPSDRFSAERTGGSVSTLTIQRTQQEDSAVYLCASSFDRAEAQYFGPGTRLLVL.

The chain is built from TRBV19 and TRBJ1-3; D possibly corresponds to TRBD1 (5 bases). Germline values: CDR1 LNHDA, CDR2 SQIVND (reference sequence). The CDR3 sequence is 15 residues long. The germline V and J ends were trimmed by 3 bases and 4 bases, with 13 bases remaining between them. The CDR3 loop is CASSILDISGNTIYF. DNA of the CDR3: TGTGCCAGTAGTATCCTGGACATATCGGGAAACACCATATATTTT.